The source of this T cell receptor (beta chain) is a study of T cell changes during pregnancy in multiple sclerosis. V shed 4 bases and J shed 3 bases, with 8 bases lying between them. Per germline, CDR1 SGHTS and CDR2 YDEGEE. The CDR3 is made up of 13 amino acids. Produced via immunoSEQ multiplex PCR; TCRdb's table is partial and in-frame only. This sample carries 65,000 to 75,000 clones, around nine tenths of them seen once, and the ten largest clones take 3% to 4%. This specimen consisted of peripheral blood, obtained after pregnancy. This clonotype was obtained from a female donor in good health, enrolled as a control in a pregnancy study. V and J are TRBV5-8 and TRBJ1-5, with a tentative D call TRBD1 (5 bases). The CDR3 here is CASSRQSNQPQHF. The CDR3 nucleotides read TGTGCCAGCAGCCGACAGTCCAATCAGCCCCAGCATTTT.